This entry concerns a single TCR beta chain. Its antigen is unidentified. A much larger clone lies a single base off, so this may be a read error. Time point indicated: persistent/refractory GD, antithyroid drugs over 5 years with positive TRAb. The TCR library was made from RNA that had been extracted from PBMCs in TRIzol. EDTA tubes were used for drawing 8.5 to 9.5 milliliters of peripheral blood. With iRepertoire HTBI primers and Arm-PCR of CDR3 regions, TCR beta libraries were built. TCRdb called the multiplex PCR reads again in MiXCR, with one record for every CDR3 protein. The table lists roughly 450,000 distinct CDR3 sequences, roughly 20% of them singletons. There are 13 residues in the CDR3. The source of the sample is a study of regulatory T cells in long-lasting Graves disease. Study summary: Persistent cases were those of Graves' disease that involved over 5 years of antithyroid drugs with positive TSH receptor antibodies. Study results and limitations: Segments TRBV28, TRBJ1-2 and TRBJ2-5 showed preferential usage in persistent disease. Patients with persistent disease shared roughly 3,000 public clonotypes, outpacing the roughly 1,000 shared by new patients.

This chain connects TRBV12-3 or TRBV12-4 to TRBJ1-5; D gene ambiguous. The sample in question was peripheral blood mononuclear cells (PBMCs), obtained when the disease was refractory, from a patient treated with antithyroid drugs. The clonotype originates from a female donor with Graves disease. Written as DNA, the CDR3 is TGTGCCAGCAGTCTACGGTACAATCGGCCCCAGCATTTT. Translation gives CASSLRYNRPQHF.